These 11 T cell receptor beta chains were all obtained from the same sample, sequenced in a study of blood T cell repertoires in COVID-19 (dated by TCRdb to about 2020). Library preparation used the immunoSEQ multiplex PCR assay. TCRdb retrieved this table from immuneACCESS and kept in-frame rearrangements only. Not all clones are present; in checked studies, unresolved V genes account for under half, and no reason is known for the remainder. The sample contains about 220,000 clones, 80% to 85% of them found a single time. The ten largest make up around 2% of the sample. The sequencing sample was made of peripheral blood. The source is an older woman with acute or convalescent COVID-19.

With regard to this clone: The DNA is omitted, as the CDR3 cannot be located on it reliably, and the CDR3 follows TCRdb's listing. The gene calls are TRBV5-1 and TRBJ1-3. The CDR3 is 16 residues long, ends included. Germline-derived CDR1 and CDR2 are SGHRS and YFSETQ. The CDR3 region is CASSFGSGGSGNTIYF.

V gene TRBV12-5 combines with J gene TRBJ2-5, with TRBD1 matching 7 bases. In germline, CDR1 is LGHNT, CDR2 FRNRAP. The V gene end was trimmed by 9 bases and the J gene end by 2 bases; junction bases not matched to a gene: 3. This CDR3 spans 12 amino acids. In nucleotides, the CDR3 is TGTGCTAGCCGGGGACAGCAAGAGACCCAGTACTTC. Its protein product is CASRGQQETQYF.

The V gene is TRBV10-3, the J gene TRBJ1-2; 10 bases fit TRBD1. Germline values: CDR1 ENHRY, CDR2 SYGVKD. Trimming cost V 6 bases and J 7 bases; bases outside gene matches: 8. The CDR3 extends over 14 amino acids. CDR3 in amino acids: CAISLDRGSGGYTF. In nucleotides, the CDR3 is TGTGCCATCAGCCTGGACAGGGGGTCTGGTGGCTACACCTTC.

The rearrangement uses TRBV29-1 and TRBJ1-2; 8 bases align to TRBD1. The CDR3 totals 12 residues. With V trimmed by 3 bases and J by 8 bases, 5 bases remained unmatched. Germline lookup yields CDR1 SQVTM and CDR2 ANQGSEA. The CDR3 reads CSVDSGGRGYTF. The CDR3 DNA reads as TGCAGCGTTGATTCAGGGGGCAGGGGCTACACCTTC.

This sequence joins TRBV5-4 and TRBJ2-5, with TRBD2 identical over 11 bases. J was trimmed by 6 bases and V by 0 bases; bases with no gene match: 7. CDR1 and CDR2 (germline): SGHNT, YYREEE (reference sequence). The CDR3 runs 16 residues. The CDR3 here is CASSLGLAGGEKTQYF. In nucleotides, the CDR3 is TGTGCCAGCAGCTTGGGGCTAGCGGGGGGAGAGAAGACCCAGTACTTC. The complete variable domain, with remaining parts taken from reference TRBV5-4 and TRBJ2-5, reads ETGVTQSPTHLIKTRGQQVTLRCSSQSGHNTVSWYQQALGQGPQFIFQYYREEENGRGNFPPRFSGLQFPNYSSELNVNALELDDSALYLCASSLGLAGGEKTQYFGPGTRLLVL.

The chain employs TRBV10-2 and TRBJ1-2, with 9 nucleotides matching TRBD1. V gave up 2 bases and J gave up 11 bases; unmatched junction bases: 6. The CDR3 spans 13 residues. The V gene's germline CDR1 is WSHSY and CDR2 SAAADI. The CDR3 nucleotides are TGCGCCAGCAGTGAGGGGACAGGGAGACTTTACACCTTC. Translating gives CASSEGTGRLYTF.

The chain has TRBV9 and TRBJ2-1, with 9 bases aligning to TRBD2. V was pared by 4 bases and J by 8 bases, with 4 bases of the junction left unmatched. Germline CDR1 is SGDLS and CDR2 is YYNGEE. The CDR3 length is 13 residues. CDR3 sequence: CASSSGLAYEQFF. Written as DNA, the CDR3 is TGTGCCAGCAGCTCGGGACTAGCCTATGAGCAGTTCTTC.

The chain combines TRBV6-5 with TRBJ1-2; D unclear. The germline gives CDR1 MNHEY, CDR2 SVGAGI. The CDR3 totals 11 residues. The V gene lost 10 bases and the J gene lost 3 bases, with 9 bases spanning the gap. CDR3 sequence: CATGSDYGYTF. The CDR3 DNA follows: TGTGCCACCGGGTCTGACTATGGCTACACCTTC.

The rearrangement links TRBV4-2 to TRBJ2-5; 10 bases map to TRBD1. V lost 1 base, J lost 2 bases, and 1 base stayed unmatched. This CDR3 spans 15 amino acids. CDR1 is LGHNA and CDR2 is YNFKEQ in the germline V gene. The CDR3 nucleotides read TGTGCCAGCAGCCAAGGGACAGGGGGACAAGAGACCCAGTACTTC. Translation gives CASSQGTGGQETQYF.

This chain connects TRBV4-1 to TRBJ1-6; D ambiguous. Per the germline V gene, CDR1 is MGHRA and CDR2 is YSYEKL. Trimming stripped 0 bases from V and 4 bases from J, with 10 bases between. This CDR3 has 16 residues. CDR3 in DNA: TGCGCCAGCAGCCAAGATGGCCCAGGTTATAATTCACCCCTCCACTTT. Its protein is CASSQDGPGYNSPLHF.

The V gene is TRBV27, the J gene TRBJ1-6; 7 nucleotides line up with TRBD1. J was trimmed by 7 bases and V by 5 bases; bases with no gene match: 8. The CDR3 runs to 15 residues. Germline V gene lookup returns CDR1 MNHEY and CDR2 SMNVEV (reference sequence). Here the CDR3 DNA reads TGTGCCAGCAGTCTCCTTGCCAGGGGGAATTCACCCCTCCACTTT. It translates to CASSLLARGNSPLHF.